Below, one T cell receptor (beta chain) is given with its context. Its antigen is not identified. Sequencing used immunoSEQ multiplex PCR; TCRdb keeps in-frame clones, though not all of them. Of roughly 2.2 million clones listed, less than 95% were seen once; the top ten hold approximately 0.41%. This sample is drawn from a study of shared clonotypes between healthy human individuals. General study findings and limits: Naive subsets generally exceeded memory subsets in estimated richness.

The sequenced sample consisted of naive CD4+ T cells from PBMCs. Subset of the sample: CD45RA+ positively selected. The receptor was isolated from a man younger than 35 in good health. Some clones in this sample may be carry-over from other donors' samples.

CDR3 protein: CASSSTPGINTEAFF. The CDR3 DNA sequence: TGTGCCAGCAGCTCGACCCCAGGGATTAACACTGAAGCTTTCTTT. The genes are TRBV7-3 and TRBJ1-1; D is possibly TRBD1 (5 bases). Deletions cut 4 bases from V and 2 bases from J, with 14 bases between. Germline assignment: CDR1 SGHTA and CDR2 FQGTGA. This CDR3 spans 15 amino acids.